This TCR beta chain appears in the sequencing data of a study of blood T cell repertoires in COVID-19. The overall study: Material from acute and convalescent COVID-19 was sourced from the United States, Italy and Spain. Sample material is recorded as cDNA or gDNA derived from T cells, B-cell-depleted T cells, or PBMCs.

The CDR3 contains 16 residues. Germline CDR1 and CDR2: SEHNR and FQNEAQ (reference sequence). V lost 5 bases to trimming and J lost 3 bases; unmatched junction nucleotides: 7. Study processing details: It was from reference gene primer amplification that nucleated cell counts were estimated. The data were produced by immunoSEQ multiplex PCR, yet TCRdb's version contains in-frame clones alone and is incomplete. V and J calls and clone size come straight from that table; D and trimming were deduced from the DNA. The profile shows 200,000 to 300,000 clones, roughly 90% of them singletons. The sequenced sample consisted of peripheral blood. This TCR came from a human donor in a cohort sampled during active COVID-19. The chain uses TRBV7-9 and TRBJ2-3; 11 nucleotides agree with TRBD2. CDR3 nucleotide sequence: TGTGCCAGCAGCAAACTAGCGGGGGATCCAACAGATACGCAGTATTTT. Amino acid sequence: CASSKLAGDPTDTQYF.